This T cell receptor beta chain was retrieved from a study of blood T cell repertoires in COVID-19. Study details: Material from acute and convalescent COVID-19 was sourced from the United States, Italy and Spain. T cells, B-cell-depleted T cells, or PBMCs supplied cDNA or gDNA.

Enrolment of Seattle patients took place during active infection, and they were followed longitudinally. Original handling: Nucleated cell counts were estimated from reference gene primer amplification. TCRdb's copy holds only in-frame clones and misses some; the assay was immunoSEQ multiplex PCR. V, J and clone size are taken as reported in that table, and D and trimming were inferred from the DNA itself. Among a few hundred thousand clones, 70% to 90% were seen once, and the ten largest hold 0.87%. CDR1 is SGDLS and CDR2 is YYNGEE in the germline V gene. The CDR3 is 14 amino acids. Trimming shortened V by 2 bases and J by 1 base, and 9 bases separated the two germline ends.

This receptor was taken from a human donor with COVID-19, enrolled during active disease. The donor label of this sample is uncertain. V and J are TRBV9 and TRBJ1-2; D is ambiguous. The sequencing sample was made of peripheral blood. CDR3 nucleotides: TGTGCCAGCAGCGTCCGGGGATATAACTATGGCTACACCTTC. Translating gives CASSVRGYNYGYTF.